This T cell receptor (beta chain) was retrieved from a study of PD-1 blockade in mismatch repair-deficient tumors. About the study: All were previously treated, progressing patients with 12 mismatch repair-deficient cancer types. Findings of the study overall: Tumor-resident clones, often absent from pretreatment blood, expanded after pembrolizumab and then contracted.

TCRdb's table, derived via immunoSEQ multiplex PCR, lists solely in-frame clones and lacks some. The sample lists about 68,000 clones; around four fifths were seen once. CDR1 SGHTA and CDR2 FQGNSA come from the germline V gene. The CDR3 covers 13 residues. V was shortened by 4 bases and J by 1 base, with 7 bases between the two germline ends. Every patient had mismatch repair deficiency by PCR or immunohistochemistry. The TCR-sequenced patients were a few responders to pembrolizumab. This clone was recorded once. Antigen unknown. The chain has TRBV7-2 and TRBJ1-1; D gene ambiguous. The TCR was taken from an adult with mismatch repair-deficient cancer. The sample was peripheral blood, taken 2 weeks after starting pembrolizumab. CDR3 amino acids: CASSSTRNTEAFF. Here the CDR3 DNA reads TGTGCCAGCAGCTCAACACGGAACACTGAAGCTTTCTTT.